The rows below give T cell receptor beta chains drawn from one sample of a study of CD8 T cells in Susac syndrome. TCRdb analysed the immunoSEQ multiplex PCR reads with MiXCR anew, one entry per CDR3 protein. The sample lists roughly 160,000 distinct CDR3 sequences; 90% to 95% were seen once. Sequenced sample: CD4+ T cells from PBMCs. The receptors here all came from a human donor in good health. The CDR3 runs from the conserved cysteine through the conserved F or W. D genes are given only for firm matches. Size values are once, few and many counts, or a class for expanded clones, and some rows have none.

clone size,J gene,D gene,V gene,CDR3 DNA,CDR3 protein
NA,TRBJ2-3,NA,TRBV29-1,TGCAGCGTTGAAGGGGGGGCGGGCGCAGATACGCAGTATTTT,CSVEGGAGADTQYF
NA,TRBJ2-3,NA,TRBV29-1,TGCAGCGTCGAGGTCGGGGGCTCCATTAATACGCAGTATTTT,CSVEVGGSINTQYF
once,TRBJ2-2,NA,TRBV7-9,TGTGCCAGCAGCTTAGCCCTGACGGCGAACACCGGGGAGCTGTTTTTT,CASSLALTANTGELFF
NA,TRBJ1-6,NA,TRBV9,TGTGCCAGCAGCCCGACAGTGCTCCACTTT,CASSPTVLHF
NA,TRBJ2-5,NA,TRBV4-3,TGCGCCAGCAGCCTGAACTACCAAGAGACCCAGTACTTC,CASSLNYQETQYF
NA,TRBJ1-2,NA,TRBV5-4,TGTGCCAGCAGCTTGGATGAGCGCAGCTATGGCTACACCTTC,CASSLDERSYGYTF
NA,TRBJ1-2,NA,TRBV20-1,TGCAGTGCTGGCCCAGGGAGCAACTATGGCTACACCTTC,CSAGPGSNYGYTF
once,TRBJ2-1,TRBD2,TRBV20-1,TGCAGTGCTGGACTAGCGGGGGCCACCAATGAGCAGTTCTTC,CSAGLAGATNEQFF
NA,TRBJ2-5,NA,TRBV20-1,TGCAGTGCTAGTTCGGGGGGCGAAGAGACCCAGTACTTC,CSASSGGEETQYF
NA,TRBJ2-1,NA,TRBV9,TGTGCCAGCAGCAACTACGACGAGCAGTTCTTC,CASSNYDEQFF
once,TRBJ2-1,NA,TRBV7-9,TGTGCCAGCAGCTTTAGAGGTCTATTCCCCTACAATGAGCAGTTCTTC,CASSFRGLFPYNEQFF
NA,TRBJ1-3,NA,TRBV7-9,TGTGCCAGCAGTTTAGACAATTACTCTGGAAACACCATATATTTT,CASSLDNYSGNTIYF
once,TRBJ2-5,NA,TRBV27,TGTGCCAGCAGTGGATTAGGGAGGCAAGAGACCCAGTACTTC,CASSGLGRQETQYF
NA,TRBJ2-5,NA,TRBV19,TGTGCCAGTGCCACCCGCTGGGGCCAAGAGACCCAGTACTTC,CASATRWGQETQYF
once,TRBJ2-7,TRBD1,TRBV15,TGTGCCACCAGCAGAGTTAGACAGGGGGAGACCGAGCAGTACTTC,CATSRVRQGETEQYF
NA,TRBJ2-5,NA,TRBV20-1,TGCAGTGGTTCGCTTGGGAGCCAAGAGACCCAGTACTTC,CSGSLGSQETQYF
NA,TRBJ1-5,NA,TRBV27,TGTGCCAGCAGTTTAGCTGGTAGCAATCAGCCCCAGCATTTT,CASSLAGSNQPQHF
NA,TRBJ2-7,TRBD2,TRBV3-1,TGTGCCAGCAGCCAAGGTGGGGGGGCCTACGAGCAGTACTTC,CASSQGGGAYEQYF
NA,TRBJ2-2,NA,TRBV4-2,TGTGCCAGCAGCAAGGAGGTGGCCGGGGAGCTGTTTTTT,CASSKEVAGELFF
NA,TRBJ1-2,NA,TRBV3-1,TGTGCCAGCAGCCAAACCGCCGGCGGCTACACCTTC,CASSQTAGGYTF
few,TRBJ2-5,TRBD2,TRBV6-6,TGTGCCAGCAGTCCTGGACTAGCCTGGGAGACCCAGTACTTC,CASSPGLAWETQYF
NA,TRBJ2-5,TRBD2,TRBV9,TGTGCCAGCAGCGACGTAGCGGGGGGGTCGGGAGAGACCCAGTACTTC,CASSDVAGGSGETQYF
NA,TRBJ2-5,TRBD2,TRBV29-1,TGCAGCGTTCGGCGGGGGGCAGAGACCCAGTACTTC,CSVRRGAETQYF
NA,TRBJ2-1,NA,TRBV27,TGTGCCAGCAGGAAAAAATTGGACTCCTACAATGAGCAGTTCTTC,CASRKKLDSYNEQFF
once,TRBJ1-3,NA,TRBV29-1,TGCAGCGTCTGGACGGCCGGGAACACCATATATTTT,CSVWTAGNTIYF
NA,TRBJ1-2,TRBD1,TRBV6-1,TGTGCCAGCAGTGAAACAGGGGGCAGAGAGGGCTACACCTTC,CASSETGGREGYTF
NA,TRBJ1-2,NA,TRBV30,TGTGCCTGGAGTCAGGGGAACTATGGCTACACCTTC,CAWSQGNYGYTF
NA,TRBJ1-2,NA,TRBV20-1,TGCAGTGCTAGGTCTTCTTGGAGGGGATCTGGCTACACCTTC,CSARSSWRGSGYTF
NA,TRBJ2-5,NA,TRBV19,TGTGCCAGTAGTTCCCGGGACTTTCAAGAGACCCAGTACTTC,CASSSRDFQETQYF
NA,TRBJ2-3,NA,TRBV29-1,TGCAGCGTTGTTGGGTCGGGTCAGTTTCAGGGGGGCTCGATAGATACGCAGTATTTT,CSVVGSGQFQGGSIDTQYF
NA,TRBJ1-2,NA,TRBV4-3,TGCGCCAGCAGCCACCCACAGACAGCTAACTATGGCTACACCTTC,CASSHPQTANYGYTF
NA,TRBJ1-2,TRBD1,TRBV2,TGTGCCAGCTCAGGGGGCTATGGCTACACCTTC,CASSGGYGYTF
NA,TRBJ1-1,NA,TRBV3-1,TGTGCCAGCAGCCAACCCCAGGGGAACACTGAAGCTTTCTTT,CASSQPQGNTEAFF
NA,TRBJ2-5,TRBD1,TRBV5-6,TGTGCCAGCAAGGTCCGGGACAGGGGATATGAGACCCAGTACTTC,CASKVRDRGYETQYF
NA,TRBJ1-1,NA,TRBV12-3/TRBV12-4,TGTGCCAGCAGTTTTCAAGGGGACACTGAAGCTTTCTTT,CASSFQGDTEAFF
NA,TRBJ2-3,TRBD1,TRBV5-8,TGTGCCAGCAGCGAGGGACAGAGGGCATTTCCCGAGCAGTATTTT,CASSEGQRAFPEQYF
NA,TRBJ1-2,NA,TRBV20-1,TGCAGTGCTAGAGATTTCCCGGGCTACACCTTC,CSARDFPGYTF
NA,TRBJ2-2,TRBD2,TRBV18,TGTGCCAGCTCACCACCCGGACTAGCGACCACCGGGGAGCTGTTTTTT,CASSPPGLATTGELFF
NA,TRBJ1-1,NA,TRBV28,TGTGCCAGCAGTTTGCCAGAAAACACTGAAGCTTTCTTT,CASSLPENTEAFF
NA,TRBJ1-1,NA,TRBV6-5,TGTGCCAGCAGTTCACATACAGGGAACACTGAAGCTTTCTTT,CASSSHTGNTEAFF
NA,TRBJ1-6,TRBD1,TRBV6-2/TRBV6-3,TGTGCCAGCAGTTCGACGCGGACAGGGTCTAATTCACCCCTCCACTTT,CASSSTRTGSNSPLHF
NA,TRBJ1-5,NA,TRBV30,TGTGCCTGGAGTCTACAGGAAAATCAGCCCCAGCATTTT,CAWSLQENQPQHF
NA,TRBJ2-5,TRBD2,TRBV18,TGTGCCAGCTCACCCGCGGGGGGGCACGCAGAGACCCAGTACTTC,CASSPAGGHAETQYF
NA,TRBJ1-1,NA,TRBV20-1,TGCAGTGCTAGAGATGACCCGAACACTGAAGCTTTCTTT,CSARDDPNTEAFF
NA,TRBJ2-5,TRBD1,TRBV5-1,TGCGCCAGCAGCCTGGGACAGGGTGTGCGAAGTCGAGAGACCCAGTACTTC,CASSLGQGVRSRETQYF
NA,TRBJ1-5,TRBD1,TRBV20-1,TGCAGTGCTACGGGCCCAGGGGGAAGCAATCAGCCCCAGCATTTT,CSATGPGGSNQPQHF
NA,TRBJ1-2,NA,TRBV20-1,TGCAGTGCTAGTCCCACTCTTGGCTACACCTTC,CSASPTLGYTF
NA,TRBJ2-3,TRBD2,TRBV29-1,TGCAGCGTTGAAGGCAGCGGGGCGGTAGATACGCAGTATTTT,CSVEGSGAVDTQYF
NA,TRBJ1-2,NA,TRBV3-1,TGTGCCAGCAGCCATAACTATGGCTACACCTTC,CASSHNYGYTF